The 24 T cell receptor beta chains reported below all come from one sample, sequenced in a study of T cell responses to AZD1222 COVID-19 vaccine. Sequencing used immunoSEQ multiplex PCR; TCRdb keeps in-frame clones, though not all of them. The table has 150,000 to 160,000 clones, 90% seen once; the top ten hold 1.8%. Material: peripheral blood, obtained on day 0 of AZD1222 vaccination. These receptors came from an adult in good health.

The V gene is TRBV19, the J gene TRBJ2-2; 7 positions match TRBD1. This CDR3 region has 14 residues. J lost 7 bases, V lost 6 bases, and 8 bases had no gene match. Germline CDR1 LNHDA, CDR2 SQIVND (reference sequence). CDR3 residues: CASRGQGEYGELFF. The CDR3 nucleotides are TGTGCCAGTAGGGGGCAGGGGGAATACGGGGAGCTGTTTTTT.

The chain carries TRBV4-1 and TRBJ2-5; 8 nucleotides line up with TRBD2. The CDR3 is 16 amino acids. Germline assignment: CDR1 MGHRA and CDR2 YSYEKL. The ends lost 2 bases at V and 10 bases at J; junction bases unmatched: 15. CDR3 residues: CASSQFLTSATRDQYF. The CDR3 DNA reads TGCGCCAGCAGCCAATTCCTGACTAGCGCCACCCGGGACCAGTACTTC.

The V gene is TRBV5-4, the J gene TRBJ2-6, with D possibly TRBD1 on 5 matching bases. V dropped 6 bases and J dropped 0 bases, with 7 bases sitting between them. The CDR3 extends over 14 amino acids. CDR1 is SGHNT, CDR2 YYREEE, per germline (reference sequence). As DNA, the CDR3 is TGTGCCAGCACTACAGGCTCTGGGGCCAACGTCCTGACTTTC. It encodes CASTTGSGANVLTF.

The CDR3 here is CASSPTVGGGQPQHF. The CDR3 nucleotides read TGTGCCAGCTCACCAACGGTAGGGGGAGGTCAGCCCCAGCATTTT. The J gene is TRBJ1-5, the V gene TRBV18, with TRBD1 as a possible D gene (6 bases). CDR1 KGHSH and CDR2 LQKENI come from the germline V gene. The CDR3 sequence is 15 residues long. Trimming removed 2 bases from V and 6 bases from J, with 14 bases in between.

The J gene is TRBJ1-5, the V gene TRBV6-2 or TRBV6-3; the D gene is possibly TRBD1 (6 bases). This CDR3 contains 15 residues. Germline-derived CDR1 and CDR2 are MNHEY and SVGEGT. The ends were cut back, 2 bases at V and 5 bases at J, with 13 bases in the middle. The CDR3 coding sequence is TGTGCCAGCAGTTACGGTTGGACAGTGGATCAGCCCCAGCATTTT. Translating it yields CASSYGWTVDQPQHF.

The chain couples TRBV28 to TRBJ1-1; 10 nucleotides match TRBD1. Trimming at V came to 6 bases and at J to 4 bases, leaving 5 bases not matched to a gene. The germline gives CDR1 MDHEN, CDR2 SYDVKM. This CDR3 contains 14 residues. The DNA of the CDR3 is TGTGCCAGCAGGCAGACAGGGGGCGGCACTGAAGCTTTCTTT. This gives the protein CASRQTGGGTEAFF.

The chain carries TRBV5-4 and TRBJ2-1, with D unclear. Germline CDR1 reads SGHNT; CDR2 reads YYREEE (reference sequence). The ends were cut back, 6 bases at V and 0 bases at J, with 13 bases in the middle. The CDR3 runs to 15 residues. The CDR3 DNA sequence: TGTGCCAGCACTTCGCTGGGTGTCTCCTACAATGAGCAGTTCTTC. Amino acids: CASTSLGVSYNEQFF. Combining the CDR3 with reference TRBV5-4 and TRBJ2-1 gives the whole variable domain ETGVTQSPTHLIKTRGQQVTLRCSSQSGHNTVSWYQQALGQGPQFIFQYYREEENGRGNFPPRFSGLQFPNYSSELNVNALELDDSALYLCASTSLGVSYNEQFFGPGTRLTVL.

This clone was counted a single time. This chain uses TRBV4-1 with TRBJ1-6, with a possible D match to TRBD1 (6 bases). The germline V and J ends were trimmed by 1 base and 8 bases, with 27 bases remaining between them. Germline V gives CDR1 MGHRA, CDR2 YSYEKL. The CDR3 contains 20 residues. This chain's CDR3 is CASSQVVSTGRFGLYSPLHF. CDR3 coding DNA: TGCGCCAGCAGCCAAGTCGTCTCTACAGGGAGGTTCGGATTATATTCACCCCTCCACTTT.

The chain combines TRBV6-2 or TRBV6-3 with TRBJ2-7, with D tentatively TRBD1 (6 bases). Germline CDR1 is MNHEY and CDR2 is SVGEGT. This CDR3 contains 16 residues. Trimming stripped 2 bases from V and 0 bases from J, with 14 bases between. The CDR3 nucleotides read TGTGCCAGCAGTTACCCCTCGACAGGTTACTCCTACGAGCAGTACTTC. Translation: CASSYPSTGYSYEQYF.

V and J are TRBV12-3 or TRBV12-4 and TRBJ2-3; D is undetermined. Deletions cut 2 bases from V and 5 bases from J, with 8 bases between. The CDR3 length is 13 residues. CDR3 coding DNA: TGTGCCAGCAGTTTACCCCCTCGAGATACGCAGTATTTT. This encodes CASSLPPRDTQYF.

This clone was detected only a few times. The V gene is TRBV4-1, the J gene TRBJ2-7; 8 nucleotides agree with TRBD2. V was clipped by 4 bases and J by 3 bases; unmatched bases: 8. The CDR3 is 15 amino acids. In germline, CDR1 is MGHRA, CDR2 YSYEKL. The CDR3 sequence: CASSRILAELYEQYF. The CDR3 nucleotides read TGCGCCAGCAGCCGTATACTAGCGGAGCTCTACGAGCAGTACTTC.

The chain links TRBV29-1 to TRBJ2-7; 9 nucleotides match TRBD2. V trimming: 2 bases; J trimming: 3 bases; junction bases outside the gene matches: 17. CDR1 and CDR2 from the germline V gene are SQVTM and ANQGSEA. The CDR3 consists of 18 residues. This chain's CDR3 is CSVELGPELAGPDYEQYF. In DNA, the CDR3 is TGCAGCGTTGAACTCGGCCCGGAGCTAGCGGGACCCGACTACGAGCAGTACTTC.

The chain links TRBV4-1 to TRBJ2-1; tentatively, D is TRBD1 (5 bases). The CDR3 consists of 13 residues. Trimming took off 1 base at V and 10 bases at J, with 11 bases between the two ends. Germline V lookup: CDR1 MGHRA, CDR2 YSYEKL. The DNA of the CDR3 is TGCGCCAGCAGCCAAGTTGGGGCCTGGGAGCAGTTCTTC. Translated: CASSQVGAWEQFF.

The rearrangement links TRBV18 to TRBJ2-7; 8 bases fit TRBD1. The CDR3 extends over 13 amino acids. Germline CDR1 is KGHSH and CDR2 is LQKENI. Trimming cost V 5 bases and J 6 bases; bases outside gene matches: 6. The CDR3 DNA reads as TGTGCCAGCTCAAAACCGACAGGGGCCGAGCAGTACTTC. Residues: CASSKPTGAEQYF.

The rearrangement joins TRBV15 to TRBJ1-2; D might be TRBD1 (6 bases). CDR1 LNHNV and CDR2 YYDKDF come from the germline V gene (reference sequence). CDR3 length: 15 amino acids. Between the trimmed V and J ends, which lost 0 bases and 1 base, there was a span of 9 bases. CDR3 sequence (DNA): TGTGCCACCAGCAGAGACAGGGGCGTTAACTATGGCTACACCTTC. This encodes CATSRDRGVNYGYTF.

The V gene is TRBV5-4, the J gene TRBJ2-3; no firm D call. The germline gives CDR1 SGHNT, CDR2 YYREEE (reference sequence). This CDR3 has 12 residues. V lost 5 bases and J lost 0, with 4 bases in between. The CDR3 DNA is TGTGCCAGCAGTCACAGCACAGATACGCAGTATTTT. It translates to CASSHSTDTQYF. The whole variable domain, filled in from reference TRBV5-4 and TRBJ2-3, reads ETGVTQSPTHLIKTRGQQVTLRCSSQSGHNTVSWYQQALGQGPQFIFQYYREEENGRGNFPPRFSGLQFPNYSSELNVNALELDDSALYLCASSHSTDTQYFGPGTRLTVL.

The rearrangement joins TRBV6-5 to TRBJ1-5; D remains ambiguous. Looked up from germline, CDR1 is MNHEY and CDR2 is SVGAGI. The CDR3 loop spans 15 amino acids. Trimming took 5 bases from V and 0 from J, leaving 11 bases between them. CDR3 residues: CASSPYRDSNQPQHF. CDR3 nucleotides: TGTGCCAGCAGTCCGTATAGAGATAGCAATCAGCCCCAGCATTTT.

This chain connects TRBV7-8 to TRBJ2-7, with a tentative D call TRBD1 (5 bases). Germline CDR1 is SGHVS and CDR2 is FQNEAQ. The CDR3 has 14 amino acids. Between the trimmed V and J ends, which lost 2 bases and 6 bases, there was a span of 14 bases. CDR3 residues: CASSLRQGRSEQYF. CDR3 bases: TGTGCCAGCAGCTTAAGGCAGGGAAGGAGCGAGCAGTACTTC. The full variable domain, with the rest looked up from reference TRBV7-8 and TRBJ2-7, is GAGVSQSPRYKVAKRGQDVALRCDPISGHVSLFWYQQALGQGPEFLTYFQNEAQLDKSGLPSDRFFAERPEGSVSTLKIQRTQQEDSAVYLCASSLRQGRSEQYFGPGTRLTVT.

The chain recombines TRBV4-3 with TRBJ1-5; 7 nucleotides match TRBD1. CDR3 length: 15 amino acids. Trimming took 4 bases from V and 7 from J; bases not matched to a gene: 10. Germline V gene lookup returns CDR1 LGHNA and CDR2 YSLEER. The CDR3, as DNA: TGCGCCAGCAGCCCCGACAGGGAAAGTTGGCAGCCCCAGCATTTT. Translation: CASSPDRESWQPQHF.

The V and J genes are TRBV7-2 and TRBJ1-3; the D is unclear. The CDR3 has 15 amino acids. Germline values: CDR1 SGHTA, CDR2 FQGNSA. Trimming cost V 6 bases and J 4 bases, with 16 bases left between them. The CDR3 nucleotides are TGTGCCAGCAGGAAAGGTGACTCTGCGGGAAACACCATATATTTT. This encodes CASRKGDSAGNTIYF.

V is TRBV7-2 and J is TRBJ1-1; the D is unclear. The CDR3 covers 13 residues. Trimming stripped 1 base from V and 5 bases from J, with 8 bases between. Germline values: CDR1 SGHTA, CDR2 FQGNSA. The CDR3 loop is CASSLGYGTEAFF. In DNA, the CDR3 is TGTGCCAGCAGCTTAGGGTATGGGACTGAAGCTTTCTTT.

In nucleotides, the CDR3 is TGTGCCAGCAGCTTGGCTTGGAGCTCCTACGAGCAGTACTTC. It codes for CASSLAWSSYEQYF. The rearrangement uses TRBV5-6 and TRBJ2-7; D gene uncertain. Germline CDR1 SGHDT, CDR2 YYEEEE. V was clipped by 0 bases and J by 0 bases, with 7 bases between them. This CDR3 has 14 amino acids.

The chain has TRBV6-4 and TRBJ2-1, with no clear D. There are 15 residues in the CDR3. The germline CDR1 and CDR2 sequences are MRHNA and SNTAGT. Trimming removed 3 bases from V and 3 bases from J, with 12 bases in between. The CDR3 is CASSEDGSLYNEQFF. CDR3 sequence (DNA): TGTGCCAGCAGTGAGGACGGAAGCCTCTACAATGAGCAGTTCTTC.

In DNA form, the CDR3 reads TGTGCCAGCAGGACAGGACAGGGGCGAACAGATACGCAGTATTTT. Its translation is CASRTGQGRTDTQYF. The gene calls are TRBV6-5 and TRBJ2-3, with TRBD1 matching 9 bases. The CDR3 has 15 amino acids. In germline, CDR1 is MNHEY, CDR2 SVGAGI. After removal of 6 bases from V and 3 bases from J, the junction contained 7 bases not matched to a gene.